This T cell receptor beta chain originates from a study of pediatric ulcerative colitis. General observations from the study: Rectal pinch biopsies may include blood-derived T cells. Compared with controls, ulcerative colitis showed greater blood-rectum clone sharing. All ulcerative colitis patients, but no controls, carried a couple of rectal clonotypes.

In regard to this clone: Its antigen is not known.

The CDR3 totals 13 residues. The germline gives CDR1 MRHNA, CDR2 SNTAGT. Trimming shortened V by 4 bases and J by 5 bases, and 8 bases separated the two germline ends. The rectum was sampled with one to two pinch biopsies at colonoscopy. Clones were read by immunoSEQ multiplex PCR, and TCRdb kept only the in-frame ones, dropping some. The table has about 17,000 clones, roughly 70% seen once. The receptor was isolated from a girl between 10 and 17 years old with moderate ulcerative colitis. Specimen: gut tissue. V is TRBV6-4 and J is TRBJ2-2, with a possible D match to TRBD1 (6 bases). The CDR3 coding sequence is TGTGCCAGCAGTGCTACAGGGACCGGGGAGCTGTTTTTT. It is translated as CASSATGTGELFF.